The entry below describes one TCR beta chain. Its antigen remains unknown. With a much larger clone just one base away, this may be a read error. Germline lookup yields CDR1 MNHNS and CDR2 SASEGT. There are 14 residues in the CDR3. This specimen belongs to a study of tumor-infiltrating lymphocytes in primary liver carcinoma. Study as a whole: Staging of the tumors gave T1-T3 N0M0, with widths of 4.2 to 10 cm.

A constant-region primer served to make TCR beta cDNA from approximately 490 ng total RNA. The TCR beta library was amplified through three nested multiplex PCR rounds in a modified ARM-PCR procedure. Two initial PCR rounds of around 10 cycles each paired TRBV1-TRBV30 forward primers with a C-beta reverse primer. MiXCR, applied by TCRdb to the multiplex PCR reads, yields one record per CDR3 protein. The table has about 300,000 distinct CDR3 sequences, around three fifths seen once; the top ten hold roughly 10%. Germline DNA was also extracted, and blood RNA derived from unsorted whole blood. Chronic HBV infection, untreated so far, was present in the patients. Study results and caveats: Blood trailed tumors significantly in top-250-clone fraction (p = 0.039). Tumor-adjacent and tumor-blood pairs displayed less overlap than did pairs of tumor regions.

The chain combines TRBV6-1 with TRBJ2-1; tentatively, D is TRBD2 (5 bases). The source is a man aged 40-49 years with primary liver carcinoma and hepatitis B virus infection. Input material: peripheral blood. The CDR3 nucleotides read TGTGACAGCAGGAGGATGAACCCCTACAATGAGCAGTTCTTC. This sequence encodes CDSRRMNPYNEQFF.